The TCR beta chain described here comes from a study of blood T cell repertoires in COVID-19. On the study more broadly: Samples representing acute and convalescent COVID-19 were sourced from the United States, Italy and Spain. T cells, B-cell-depleted T cells, or PBMCs supplied cDNA or gDNA.

V dropped 3 bases and J dropped 7; count of bases not matched to a gene: 9. CDR1 LNHDA and CDR2 SQIVND come from the germline V gene (reference sequence). CDR3 length: 15 amino acids. In the authors' workflow: Amplified reference gene primers provided the basis for estimating nucleated cell counts. Clones were read by immunoSEQ multiplex PCR, and TCRdb kept only the in-frame ones, dropping some. For V, J and clone size, that table is used; D and trimming come from the DNA. In the table there are around 20,000 clones, about 87% of which are singletons. The specimen was peripheral blood. The chain recombines TRBV19 with TRBJ2-1; 7 bases fit TRBD2. This receptor was identified in a human donor in a cohort sampled during active COVID-19. The donor label of this sample is uncertain. The CDR3 loop is CASSIGLDSGNEQFF. DNA for the CDR3: TGTGCCAGTAGTATCGGACTAGACTCAGGGAATGAGCAGTTCTTC.